This entry lists 19 T cell receptor beta chains sequenced from one sample in a study of cytomegalovirus exposure and HLA in healthy donors. The PCR employed 60 Vbeta primers together with 13 Jbeta primers. Libraries were prepared by immunoSEQ multiplex PCR; TCRdb keeps only in-frame clonotypes and omits some of them. Of roughly 170,000 clones listed, approximately 71% were seen once; the top ten hold about 1.4%. The sample comprised PBMCs. These receptors were obtained from a girl under 18 in good health and CMV-seronegative.

The J gene is TRBJ1-2, the V gene TRBV5-4, with 8 nucleotides matching TRBD1. Germline lookup yields CDR1 SGHNT and CDR2 YYREEE (reference sequence). V shed 4 bases, J shed 3 bases, and the junction held 11 bases outside the gene matches. The length of the CDR3 is 16 residues. The CDR3 DNA reads as TGTGCCAGCAGCCTAACCGGAGACAGGGGTGACTATGGCTACACCTTC. This sequence encodes CASSLTGDRGDYGYTF. Using reference TRBV5-4 and TRBJ1-2 for the parts outside the CDR3, the full variable domain is ETGVTQSPTHLIKTRGQQVTLRCSSQSGHNTVSWYQQALGQGPQFIFQYYREEENGRGNFPPRFSGLQFPNYSSELNVNALELDDSALYLCASSLTGDRGDYGYTFGSGTRLTVV.

This clone was detected a few times. The chain carries TRBV5-4 and TRBJ2-2, with TRBD1 as a possible D gene (6 bases). Trimming cost V 4 bases and J 3 bases, with 10 bases left between them. CDR1 and CDR2 from the germline V gene are SGHNT and YYREEE (reference sequence). The CDR3 runs 14 residues. CDR3 nucleotides: TGTGCCAGCAGCCGACAGGAGCACACCGGGGAGCTGTTTTTT. The encoded protein is CASSRQEHTGELFF.

The table lists this clone with a few counts. This chain's CDR3 is CSVEADNYGYTF. CDR3 coding DNA: TGCAGCGTTGAAGCAGATAACTATGGCTACACCTTC. The chain links TRBV29-1 to TRBJ1-2; D gene uncertain. Trimming removed 1 base at V and 1 base at J, with 4 bases between. The CDR3 consists of 12 residues. Germline V gives CDR1 SQVTM, CDR2 ANQGSEA.

CDR3 in DNA: TGTGCCAGCAGCTTAGCGGGGTCGGCAGGGCATTACAATGAGCAGTTCTTC. Protein product: CASSLAGSAGHYNEQFF. V and J are TRBV7-8 and TRBJ2-1, with D maybe TRBD1 (5 bases). V lost 0 bases and J 4 bases, leaving 16 bases between the germline ends. CDR1 and CDR2 from the germline V gene are SGHVS and FQNEAQ. This CDR3 is built from 17 residues.

The genes are TRBV7-9 and TRBJ2-7, with D possibly being TRBD1 (7 bases). Trimming left V 9 bases short and J 0 bases short, with 12 bases between. CDR1 is SEHNR, CDR2 FQNEAQ, per germline (reference sequence). The CDR3 sequence is 13 residues long. The CDR3 DNA follows: TGTGCCAGTAGGGGGGACAGCTCCTACGAGCAGTACTTC. Amino acids: CASRGDSSYEQYF.

The chain has TRBV19 and TRBJ1-5, with D perhaps matching TRBD1 (6 bases). The CDR3 sequence is 15 residues long. CDR1 LNHDA and CDR2 SQIVND come from the germline V gene (reference sequence). V was clipped by 6 bases and J by 5 bases, with 17 bases between them. The CDR3 is CASRVVGAIYQPQHF. In DNA form, the CDR3 reads TGTGCCAGTAGGGTCGTGGGGGCGATTTATCAGCCCCAGCATTTT.

The CDR3 loop is CASSEQGTNEKLFF. The CDR3, as DNA: TGTGCCAGTAGTGAACAGGGAACTAATGAAAAACTGTTTTTT. The genes are TRBV19 and TRBJ1-4; D possibly corresponds to TRBD1 (6 bases). Germline lookup yields CDR1 LNHDA and CDR2 SQIVND (reference sequence). CDR3 length: 14 residues. With 5 bases removed from V and 1 base from J, the gap between germline ends came to 8 bases.

The V and J genes are TRBV6-5 and TRBJ2-6; unclear D gene. The germline CDR1 and CDR2 sequences are MNHEY and SVGAGI. V was shortened by 6 bases and J by 0 bases, with 9 bases between the two germline ends. The CDR3 extends over 15 amino acids. The CDR3 sequence is CASSLFNSGANVLTF. CDR3 bases: TGTGCCAGCAGCCTATTCAACTCTGGGGCCAACGTCCTGACTTTC.

V and J are TRBV10-3 and TRBJ1-6, with a possible D match to TRBD1 (5 bases). The CDR3 sequence is 15 residues long. V lost 0 bases to trimming and J lost 7 bases, with 10 bases between them. Looked up from germline, CDR1 is ENHRY and CDR2 is SYGVKD. In DNA form, the CDR3 reads TGTGCCATCAGTGAGTCGGAGGGGCCAAATTCACCCCTCCACTTT. The encoded protein is CAISESEGPNSPLHF.

V is TRBV5-1 and J is TRBJ2-1; D not certain. CDR1 is SGHRS, CDR2 YFSETQ, per germline. The CDR3 runs to 14 residues. Trimming pared 4 bases from V and 7 bases from J, leaving 15 bases between. The CDR3 region is CASSMADPGNEQFF. CDR3 DNA sequence: TGCGCCAGCAGCATGGCGGATCCGGGTAATGAGCAGTTCTTC.

The J gene is TRBJ2-7, the V gene TRBV15; possible D gene TRBD2, 5 bases. CDR3 length: 17 amino acids. Between the trimmed V and J ends, which lost 0 bases and 1 base, there was a span of 16 bases. Germline loops: CDR1 LNHNV, CDR2 YYDKDF (reference sequence). In DNA, the CDR3 is TGTGCCACCAGCAGAGAGGATCGGGAACGGATTTCCTACGAGCAGTACTTC. This sequence encodes CATSREDRERISYEQYF.

This clone was found a few times. The rearrangement uses TRBV10-1 and TRBJ2-7, with D possibly being TRBD1 (6 bases). This CDR3 contains 14 residues. CDR1 and CDR2 from the germline V gene are WNHNN and SYGVQD (reference sequence). Trimming pared 6 bases from V and 2 bases from J, leaving 14 bases between. Here the CDR3 DNA reads TGCGCCAGCAGCCAACCCGACAGGCCCTACGAGCAGTACTTC. Amino acid sequence: CASSQPDRPYEQYF.

This chain joins TRBV9 and TRBJ2-5, with TRBD1 as a possible D gene (6 bases). The CDR3 consists of 13 residues. Deletions cut 6 bases from V and 5 bases from J, with 14 bases between. Per germline, CDR1 SGDLS and CDR2 YYNGEE. The CDR3 nucleotides read TGTGCCAGCACAGGGGCCGCTGGGGAGACCCAGTACTTC. Its protein is CASTGAAGETQYF.

In this sample, this clone turned up a few times. The gene calls are TRBV27 and TRBJ2-7, with 9 bases aligning to TRBD1. The germline CDR1 and CDR2 sequences are MNHEY and SMNVEV (reference sequence). The CDR3 loop spans 16 amino acids. The V and J ends lost 3 bases and 3 bases, in that order; junction bases with no gene match: 9. DNA for the CDR3: TGTGCCAGCAGTTTCCCGCGGGACAGGGTCGTCTACGAGCAGTACTTC. This sequence encodes CASSFPRDRVVYEQYF.

This clone came up a few times. The chain links TRBV5-6 to TRBJ2-2, with D perhaps TRBD2 (6 bases). The CDR3 runs to 18 residues. Trimming left V 6 bases short and J 0 bases short, with 21 bases between. Germline CDR1 is SGHDT and CDR2 is YYEEEE. In DNA form, the CDR3 reads TGTGCCAGCATTCCGTGGAGGGAAACGTTCTCGAACACCGGGGAGCTGTTTTTT. Translating gives CASIPWRETFSNTGELFF.

This chain uses TRBV15 with TRBJ2-3; D is perhaps TRBD1 (6 bases). Trimming took 5 bases from V and 6 from J, leaving 18 bases between them. This CDR3 is 15 amino acids long. Germline V lookup: CDR1 LNHNV, CDR2 YYDKDF (reference sequence). The CDR3 loop reads CATSSVDQGLDTQYF. As DNA, the CDR3 is TGTGCCACCAGCTCCGTGGATCAGGGGTTGGATACGCAGTATTTT.

In its sample, this clone was seen once. This chain joins TRBV5-6 and TRBJ1-1; D gene unclear. Trimming left V 2 bases short and J 8 bases short, with 13 bases between. CDR3 size: 13 residues. CDR1 is SGHDT, CDR2 YYEEEE, per germline. CDR3 sequence reads: CASSLGDTVEAFF. The CDR3 DNA reads TGTGCCAGCAGCTTAGGCGATACAGTAGAAGCTTTCTTT.

The gene calls are TRBV2 and TRBJ1-1; D unresolved. The V end was cut by 2 bases, the J end by 8 bases, with 9 bases between. Germline V gene sequence: CDR1 SNHLY, CDR2 FYNNEI. This CDR3 has 12 residues. The DNA for the CDR3 is TGTGCCAGCAGTGAATGGGCGTCCGAAGCTTTCTTT. Translating gives CASSEWASEAFF.

The rearrangement uses TRBV18 and TRBJ2-6; D uncertain. Germline CDR1 and CDR2: KGHSH and LQKENI. There are 16 residues in the CDR3. V lost 3 bases to trimming and J lost 4 bases, with 13 bases between them. CDR3 loop: CASSPNEVAGANVLTF. CDR3 DNA: TGTGCCAGCTCACCGAACGAGGTGGCGGGGGCCAACGTCCTGACTTTC. Based on the CDR3 plus reference TRBV18 and TRBJ2-6, the full variable domain is NAGVMQNPRHLVRRRGQEARLRCSPMKGHSHVYWYRQLPEEGLKFMVYLQKENIIDESGMPKERFSAEFPKEGPSILRIQQVVRGDSAAYFCASSPNEVAGANVLTFGAGSRLTVL.